The 9 T cell receptor beta chains given below trace back to one sample, sequenced in a study of glioma-infiltrating T cells. TCR alpha and beta CDR3 regions were amplified from RNA using iRepertoire nested multiplex PCR. TCRdb redid the calling of the multiplex PCR reads with MiXCR, one entry per CDR3 protein. Of about 140,000 distinct CDR3 sequences in the sample, roughly 43% were seen once. Sequencing was done on a sample of glioma tissue, nonneoplastic brain tissue, or PBMCs (not recorded which). The receptors were gathered from a human donor with low-grade glioma or glioblastoma, undergoing nonglioma brain surgery, or in good health (not recorded which).

The chain uses TRBV6-1 and TRBJ2-7; TRBD2 is a possible D gene (5 bases). The CDR3 contains 12 residues. V lost 4 bases and J lost 6, with 10 bases in between. The germline V gene encodes CDR1 MNHNS and CDR2 SASEGT. The CDR3 bases are TGTGCCAGCAGTGCGCCCCGGGGCGAGCAGTACTTC. It encodes CASSAPRGEQYF.

This clonotype was picked up many times. The CDR3 bases are TGTGCCAGCAGTTTAGGGAGGGGGCGTGAGCAGTTCTTC. This encodes CASSLGRGREQFF. The rearrangement links TRBV12-3 or TRBV12-4 to TRBJ2-1, with D possibly TRBD1 on 7 matching bases. This CDR3 is built from 13 residues. V was pared by 1 base and J by 9 bases, with 10 bases between.

The chain couples TRBV27 to TRBJ2-1; D is perhaps TRBD2 (6 bases). Germline V gene sequence: CDR1 MNHEY, CDR2 SMNVEV (reference sequence). The CDR3 sequence is 17 residues long. The germline V and J ends were trimmed by 6 bases and 0 bases, with 18 bases remaining between them. The CDR3 here is CASSGGRAGYSYNEQFF. CDR3 sequence (DNA): TGTGCCAGCAGCGGAGGCCGAGCGGGTTACTCCTACAATGAGCAGTTCTTC.

In its sample, this clonotype was seen a few times. The rearrangement links TRBV7-6 to TRBJ2-3; 12 bases are a match to TRBD1. V was pared by 1 base and J by 2 bases, with 4 bases of the junction left unmatched. The length of the CDR3 is 17 residues. The germline CDR1 and CDR2 sequences are SGHVS and FNYEAQ. The chain's CDR3 is CASSLEGQGAPTDTQYF. The CDR3 region has the DNA TGTGCCAGCAGCTTAGAGGGACAGGGGGCGCCCACAGATACGCAGTATTTT.

The chain couples TRBV6-1 to TRBJ1-1, with 8 bases identical to TRBD1. The CDR3 length is 13 residues. V lost 6 bases and J lost 5; bases outside the gene matches: 5. Germline CDR1 reads MNHNS; CDR2 reads SASEGT. CDR3 sequence reads: CASRGQVQTEAFF. The CDR3 DNA follows: TGTGCCAGCAGGGGACAGGTTCAAACTGAAGCTTTCTTT.

A few counts support this clonotype. The rearrangement uses TRBV6-1 and TRBJ2-7; 12 positions match TRBD1. Germline V lookup: CDR1 MNHNS, CDR2 SASEGT. The V and J ends lost 6 bases and 7 bases, in that order; junction bases with no gene match: 4. The CDR3 is 13 amino acids. For the CDR3, the DNA is TGTGCCAGCAGAGGGACAGGGGGCTTTGAGCAGTACTTC. This gives the protein CASRGTGGFEQYF.

This clonotype has just a few counts. The chain recombines TRBV6-6 with TRBJ2-1, with TRBD1 matching 7 bases. CDR1 and CDR2 (germline): MNHNY, SVGAGI (reference sequence). With V trimmed by 2 bases and J by 2 bases, 9 bases remained unmatched. The CDR3 consists of 17 residues. CDR3 DNA: TGTGCCAGCAGTTACGCCGCCGGGACAGCTACCTACAATGAGCAGTTCTTC. This sequence encodes CASSYAAGTATYNEQFF.

The gene calls are TRBV14 and TRBJ2-7, with TRBD2 matching over 7 bases. Looked up from germline, CDR1 is SGHDN and CDR2 is FVKESK. Trimming removed 1 base from V and 5 bases from J; junction bases left unmatched: 5. This CDR3 comprises 14 residues. CDR3 DNA: TGTGCCAGCAGCCAAGTTGGGAGGGAAAACGAGCAGTACTTC. Its protein is CASSQVGRENEQYF.

The V gene is TRBV20-1, the J gene TRBJ2-1, with D tentatively TRBD2 (7 bases). This CDR3 has 15 amino acids. V gave up 3 bases and J gave up 10 bases, with 22 bases separating them. Looked up from germline, CDR1 is DFQATT and CDR2 is SNEGSKA (reference sequence). CDR3: CSASGGPLSSYEQFF. DNA of the CDR3: TGCAGTGCTAGCGGGGGGCCCTTAAGCTCCTACGAGCAGTTCTTC.